The next 10 T cell receptor beta chains were all read from a single sample in a study of blood T cell repertoires in COVID-19. Sequenced by immunoSEQ multiplex PCR; TCRdb stores in-frame clones only, minus some. In the table there are approximately 59,000 clones, about 85% of which are singletons. Sequencing was carried out using peripheral blood. These receptor sequences come from an elderly woman with acute or convalescent COVID-19.

This clone was observed a single time. V usage is TRBV7-2 and J usage is TRBJ2-5; D is perhaps TRBD1 (6 bases). V was cut by 3 bases and J by 2 bases, with 7 bases left in between. This CDR3 spans 13 amino acids. Looked up from germline, CDR1 is SGHTA and CDR2 is FQGNSA. CDR3 residues: CASSFGQQETQYF. CDR3 nucleotide sequence: TGTGCCAGCAGCTTTGGACAGCAAGAGACCCAGTACTTC.

The chain is built from TRBV5-1 and TRBJ2-1; TRBD2 aligns across 7 bases. Trimming at V came to 4 bases and at J to 0 bases, leaving 7 bases not matched to a gene. This CDR3 comprises 16 residues. CDR1 is SGHRS, CDR2 YFSETQ, per germline. CDR3 bases: TGCGCCAGCAGCCCCCAAGCGGGGCCCTCCTACAATGAGCAGTTCTTC. This codes for CASSPQAGPSYNEQFF.

The chain has TRBV6-5 and TRBJ1-3; D is perhaps TRBD1 (5 bases). V gave up 6 bases and J gave up 0 bases, with 9 bases separating them. There are 14 residues in the CDR3. CDR1 MNHEY and CDR2 SVGAGI come from the germline V gene. DNA for the CDR3: TGTGCCAGCAGCAGGGCCTCCTCTGGAAACACCATATATTTT. Translated: CASSRASSGNTIYF.

The rearrangement joins TRBV6-5 to TRBJ1-4; D is unresolved. V gave up 6 bases and J gave up 7 bases, with 15 bases separating them. Germline values: CDR1 MNHEY, CDR2 SVGAGI. This CDR3 region has 14 residues. The CDR3 coding sequence is TGTGCCAGCAGCCGTAATCGGGTTGGTGAAAAACTGTTTTTT. This gives the protein CASSRNRVGEKLFF.

This clone was observed a handful of times. V is TRBV4-1 and J is TRBJ2-1, with D tentatively TRBD2 (6 bases). The CDR3 has 16 amino acids. The V gene lost 3 bases and the J gene lost 3 bases, with 15 bases spanning the gap. The germline V gene encodes CDR1 MGHRA and CDR2 YSYEKL. The CDR3 reads CASSHTLAGLYNEQFF. For the CDR3, the DNA is TGCGCCAGCAGCCATACATTGGCGGGACTCTACAATGAGCAGTTCTTC.

The rearrangement joins TRBV28 to TRBJ2-1; the match to TRBD2 covers 8 bases. Trimming cost V 2 bases and J 3 bases; bases outside gene matches: 0. CDR3 size: 14 residues. Germline-derived CDR1 and CDR2 are MDHEN and SYDVKM. Here the CDR3 reads CASSLAGGYNEQFF. The CDR3 DNA reads as TGTGCCAGCAGTTTAGCGGGAGGCTACAATGAGCAGTTCTTC.

The rearrangement uses TRBV4-3 and TRBJ2-2; D remains unclear. V was trimmed by 1 base and J by 5 bases, leaving 11 bases between them. Per germline, CDR1 LGHNA and CDR2 YSLEER. The CDR3 contains 15 residues. The CDR3 spells CASSQAAGGTGELFF. CDR3 sequence (DNA): TGCGCCAGCAGCCAAGCGGCAGGTGGGACCGGGGAGCTGTTTTTT.

V and J are TRBV5-1 and TRBJ2-5, with TRBD1 as a possible D gene (5 bases). CDR1 and CDR2 from the germline V gene are SGHRS and YFSETQ. V was pared by 6 bases and J by 8 bases, with 17 bases between. This CDR3 has 13 residues. CDR3 sequence: CASTRVVDRTQYF. The CDR3 DNA is TGCGCCAGCACCAGGGTGGTTGATCGTACCCAGTACTTC. Using reference TRBV5-1 and TRBJ2-5 for the parts outside the CDR3, the full variable domain is KAGVTQTPRYLIKTRGQQVTLSCSPISGHRSVSWYQQTPGQGLQFLFEYFSETQRNKGNFPGRFSGRQFSNSRSEMNVSTLELGDSALYLCASTRVVDRTQYFGPGTRLLVL.

This chain uses TRBV5-4 with TRBJ1-1; D is unresolved. The germline gives CDR1 SGHNT, CDR2 YYREEE (reference sequence). Trimming took 0 bases from V and 0 from J, leaving 6 bases between them. The CDR3 length is 14 residues. The DNA of the CDR3 is TGTGCCAGCAGCTTGGCACAGATGAACACTGAAGCTTTCTTT. Protein sequence: CASSLAQMNTEAFF.

The count of this clone is one. The V gene is TRBV6-2 or TRBV6-3, the J gene TRBJ2-1, with a weak D call TRBD2 (6 bases). Germline assignment: CDR1 MNHEY and CDR2 SVGEGT. V lost 5 bases and J 4 bases, leaving 9 bases between the germline ends. CDR3 size: 13 residues. CDR3 residues: CASSRDLYNEQFF. CDR3 coding DNA: TGTGCCAGCAGTCGGGACTTGTACAATGAGCAGTTCTTC.